This T cell receptor (beta chain) came from a study of blood T cell repertoires in COVID-19. Study context: COVID-19 samples collected from the United States, Italy and Spain covered acute and convalescent phases.

The method was immunoSEQ multiplex PCR; TCRdb's version includes in-frame clones alone and lacks a portion of them. The table records around 70,000 clones, around 80% of them present only once. V dropped 7 bases and J dropped 3; count of bases not matched to a gene: 6. Per germline, CDR1 SGHVS and CDR2 FNYEAQ. This CDR3 contains 15 residues. Sequencing input: peripheral blood. The rearrangement joins TRBV7-6 to TRBJ2-7; TRBD2 matches at 13 bases. The sequence derives from a human donor in a cohort sampled during active COVID-19. The CDR3 nucleotides are TGTGCCAGCACCCGACTAGCGGGAGGTGGCTACGAGCAGTACTTC. Translated: CASTRLAGGGYEQYF.